Described below is a single TCR beta chain sequence and its context. Profiled with immunoSEQ multiplex PCR; TCRdb holds only in-frame clones, not every one. The sample comprises about 150,000 clones, roughly 94% of which are singletons, and 7.5% to 8.5% rests with the top ten. The data belong to a study of control samples from healthy donors and cancer patients. Losses at the gene ends were 6 bases for V and 2 bases for J; bases not matched to a gene: 6. The germline V gene has CDR1 ENHRY and CDR2 SYGVKD. The CDR3 has 14 amino acids. This receptor was taken from a woman aged 40-49 years in good health. The sequencing input was blood. The chain has TRBV10-3 and TRBJ1-1, with TRBD1 identical over 7 bases. The CDR3 DNA reads TGTGCCATCAGGAGGGACAGCGTTAACACTGAAGCTTTCTTT. It yields the protein CAIRRDSVNTEAFF.